This T cell receptor (beta chain) appears in the sequencing data of a study of technical replicates of blood from several donors. Profiling relied on immunoSEQ multiplex PCR, and the TCRdb table lists in-frame clones only, not all of them. Of 12,000 or so clones listed, approximately 96% were seen once; the top ten hold roughly 6.3%. The germline V and J ends were trimmed by 3 bases and 0 bases, with 10 bases remaining between them. This CDR3 has 15 residues. In germline, CDR1 is SGDLS, CDR2 YYNGEE. Input material: PBMCs. This clonotype was obtained from a human donor in good health. The rearrangement joins TRBV9 to TRBJ1-5, with D perhaps TRBD1 (6 bases). The CDR3: CASSAGQFSNQPQHF. The CDR3 nucleotides read TGTGCCAGCAGCGCAGGACAGTTTAGCAATCAGCCCCAGCATTTT.